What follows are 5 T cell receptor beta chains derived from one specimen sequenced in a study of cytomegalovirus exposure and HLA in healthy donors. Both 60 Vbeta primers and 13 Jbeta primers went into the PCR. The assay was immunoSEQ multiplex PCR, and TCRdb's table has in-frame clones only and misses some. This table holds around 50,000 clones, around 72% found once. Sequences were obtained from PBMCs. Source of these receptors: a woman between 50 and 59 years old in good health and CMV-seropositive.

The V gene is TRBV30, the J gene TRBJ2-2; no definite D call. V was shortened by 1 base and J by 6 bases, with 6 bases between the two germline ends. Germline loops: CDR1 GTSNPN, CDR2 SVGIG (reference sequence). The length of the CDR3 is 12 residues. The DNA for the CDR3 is TGTGCCTGGAGTGCGTCTGCCGGGGAGCTGTTTTTT. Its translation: CAWSASAGELFF.

The CDR3 nucleotides are TGTGCCAGCAGCGACCTTAACAGGGCTCGCGAGCAGTACTTC. Translating gives CASSDLNRAREQYF. The rearrangement links TRBV2 to TRBJ2-7; D might be TRBD1 (6 bases). Germline-derived CDR1 and CDR2 are SNHLY and FYNNEI. The V and J ends lost 6 bases and 6 bases respectively, with 18 bases between them. The CDR3 is made up of 14 amino acids.

The CDR3 sequence: CSVSAGGPDPTNYGYTF. CDR3 nucleotides: TGCAGCGTGAGCGCTGGAGGGCCCGACCCCACTAACTATGGCTACACCTTC. This sequence joins TRBV29-1 and TRBJ1-2, with D hard to call. The CDR3 totals 17 residues. The V end lost 6 bases, the J end lost 0 bases, and 23 bases lay between the germline ends. From germline, CDR1 is SQVTM and CDR2 ANQGSEA. The variable domain in full, completed from reference TRBV29-1 and TRBJ1-2, reads SAVISQKPSRDICQRGTSLTIQCQVDSQVTMMFWYRQQPGQSLTLIATANQGSEATYESGFVIDKFPISRPNLTFSTLTVSNMSPEDSSIYLCSVSAGGPDPTNYGYTFGSGTRLTVV.

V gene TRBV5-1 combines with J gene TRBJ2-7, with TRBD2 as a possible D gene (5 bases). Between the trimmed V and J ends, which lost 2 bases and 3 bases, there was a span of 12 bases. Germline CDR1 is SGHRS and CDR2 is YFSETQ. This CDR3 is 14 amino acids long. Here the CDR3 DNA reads TGCGCCAGCAGCTTACGAGGAACTAGCTACGAGCAGTACTTC. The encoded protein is CASSLRGTSYEQYF.

The DNA for the CDR3 is TGTGCCAGCAGCTTAAGCGGGGGGGTATACAATGAGCAGTTCTTC. Protein sequence: CASSLSGGVYNEQFF. This chain links TRBV7-8 with TRBJ2-1; 10 bases are a match to TRBD2. The germline V gene encodes CDR1 SGHVS and CDR2 FQNEAQ. The CDR3 contains 15 residues. Trimming cost V 2 bases and J 4 bases; bases outside gene matches: 2.